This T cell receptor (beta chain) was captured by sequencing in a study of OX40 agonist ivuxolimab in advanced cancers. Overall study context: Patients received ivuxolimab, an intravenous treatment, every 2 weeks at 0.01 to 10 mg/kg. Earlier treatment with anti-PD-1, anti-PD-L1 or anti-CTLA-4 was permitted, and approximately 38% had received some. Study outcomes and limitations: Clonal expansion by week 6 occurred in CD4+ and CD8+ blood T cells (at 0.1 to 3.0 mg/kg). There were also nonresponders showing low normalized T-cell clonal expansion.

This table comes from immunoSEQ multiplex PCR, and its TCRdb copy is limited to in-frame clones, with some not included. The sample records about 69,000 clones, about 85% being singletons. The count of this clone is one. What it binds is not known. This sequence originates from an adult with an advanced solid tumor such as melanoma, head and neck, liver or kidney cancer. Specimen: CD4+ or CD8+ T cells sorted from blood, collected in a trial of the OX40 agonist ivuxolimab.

Here the CDR3 DNA reads TGTGCCAGCTCACCGCCGGGACTAGCATCCCGCACAGATACGCAGTATTTT. As protein: CASSPPGLASRTDTQYF. The rearrangement uses TRBV18 and TRBJ2-3, with 9 nucleotides matching TRBD2. The CDR3 has 17 amino acids. Trimming cost V 3 bases and J 1 base; bases outside gene matches: 8. Germline V CDR1 and CDR2: KGHSH, LQKENI.